These T cell receptor beta chains were read from a single sample in a study of identical twins. TCRdb itself ran the 5' RACE reads through MiXCR, one entry per CDR3 protein. The data show roughly 230,000 distinct CDR3 sequences, with about 8% seen just once and 3% held by the top ten. This same sample was also taken into another study, of yellow fever vaccine responses in identical twins.

Sequences were obtained from CD8+ T cells sorted from blood. Receptors originate from a woman between 18 and 29 years old in good health. The CDR3 runs from the conserved cysteine through the conserved F or W. A D gene is named only where the DNA matches it firmly. Size is omitted from some rows. Given values are once, few, many or a class for expanded clones.

V,D,length,size,J,CDR3,DNA
TRBV12-5,.,13,many,TRBJ2-3,CASGLGGGDTQYF,TGTGCTAGTGGTCTCGGAGGTGGCGATACGCAGTATTTT
TRBV15,.,16,few,TRBJ2-3,CATSRVSPLSTDTQYF,TGTGCCACCAGCAGAGTGTCGCCCCTAAGCACAGATACGCAGTATTTT
TRBV4-2,.,15,many,TRBJ2-1,CASSQRLDGVNEQFF,TGTGCCAGCAGCCAACGCCTGGACGGAGTCAATGAGCAGTTCTTC
TRBV7-9,.,13,many,TRBJ2-5,CASKYGGGETQYF,TGTGCCAGCAAGTACGGAGGGGGAGAGACCCAGTACTTC
TRBV29-1,TRBD2,12,few,TRBJ2-7,CSLLLAGGEQYF,TGCAGCTTATTACTAGCGGGGGGCGAGCAGTACTTC
TRBV9,TRBD2,19,few,TRBJ2-3,CASSVDGTSGGAGTDTQYF,TGTGCCAGCAGCGTAGATGGGACTAGCGGGGGGGCAGGCACAGATACGCAGTATTTT
TRBV6-1,.,13,.,TRBJ2-7,CASNYGGAGEQYF,TGTGCCAGCAACTATGGGGGCGCGGGAGAGCAGTACTTC
TRBV12-3/TRBV12-4,.,14,many,TRBJ2-7,CASSPTGGLYEQYF,TGTGCCAGCAGTCCCACGGGGGGCCTGTACGAGCAGTACTTC
TRBV9,.,13,.,TRBJ2-1,CASSVVVPGEQFF,TGTGCCAGCAGCGTAGTGGTCCCAGGGGAGCAGTTCTTC
TRBV10-3,.,20,few,TRBJ2-7,CAIRIGVIGGQGGPSYEQYF,TGTGCCATCAGGATCGGGGTCATAGGGGGCCAGGGAGGCCCTTCCTACGAGCAGTACTTC
TRBV9,.,13,few,TRBJ2-1,CASSSPVGNEQFF,TGTGCCAGCAGCTCCCCGGTTGGGAATGAGCAGTTCTTC
TRBV28,.,15,.,TRBJ2-1,CASSLRPGTYNEQFF,TGTGCCAGCAGTTTAAGGCCAGGGACCTACAATGAGCAGTTCTTC
TRBV29-1,.,13,many,TRBJ2-1,CSVGQSSYNEQFF,TGCAGCGTTGGACAGAGCTCCTACAATGAGCAGTTCTTC
TRBV20-1,.,13,many,TRBJ2-7,CSARVREGYEQYF,TGCAGTGCTAGAGTCAGGGAAGGCTACGAGCAGTACTTC
TRBV29-1,.,13,many,TRBJ2-2,CSVRDGNTGELFF,TGCAGCGTTCGGGACGGGAACACCGGGGAGCTGTTTTTT
TRBV20-1,.,18,.,TRBJ2-1,CSARDVLLSGSSYNEQFF,TGCAGTGCTAGAGATGTCCTCCTCTCCGGGAGCTCCTACAATGAGCAGTTCTTC
TRBV20-1,.,20,once,TRBJ2-3,CSAFCRDQTDCVTSTDTQYF,TGCAGTGCCTTTTGTCGGGACCAAACCGACTGCGTGACAAGCACAGATACGCAGTATTTT
TRBV6-5,TRBD1,15,few,TRBJ1-1,CASSYSDREEVEAFF,TGTGCCAGCAGTTACTCTGACAGGGAAGAGGTTGAAGCTTTCTTT
TRBV29-1,.,12,few,TRBJ2-7,CSVEVASYEQYF,TGCAGCGTTGAGGTAGCCTCCTACGAGCAGTACTTC
TRBV6-1,TRBD1,14,.,TRBJ2-1,CASIGTGGYNEQFF,TGTGCCAGCATTGGAACAGGGGGCTACAATGAGCAGTTCTTC
TRBV28,.,15,many,TRBJ1-5,CASSWGHRGVQPQHF,TGTGCCAGCAGTTGGGGGCATAGGGGGGTTCAGCCCCAGCATTTT
TRBV6-2/TRBV6-3,.,12,many,TRBJ2-7,CASRTGSYEQYF,TGTGCCAGCAGGACAGGTTCCTACGAGCAGTACTTC
TRBV29-1,.,12,few,TRBJ2-2,CSVHGWSGELFF,TGCAGCGTTCACGGTTGGTCCGGGGAGCTGTTTTTT
TRBV7-9,.,11,.,TRBJ1-1,CASEGSTEAFF,TGTGCCAGCGAGGGGAGCACTGAAGCTTTCTTT
TRBV7-6,TRBD1,18,few,TRBJ2-7,CASSQGQGGGWDSYEQYF,TGTGCCAGCAGCCAGGGACAGGGAGGGGGCTGGGACTCCTACGAGCAGTACTTC
TRBV6-6,.,13,few,TRBJ2-1,CASSNLGGEEQFF,TGTGCCAGCAGCAACCTTGGAGGGGAAGAGCAGTTCTTC
TRBV11-1,TRBD2,18,few,TRBJ2-1,CASSSGLAGVNSYNEQFF,TGTGCCAGCAGTTCGGGACTAGCGGGAGTGAACTCCTACAATGAGCAGTTCTTC
TRBV12-3/TRBV12-4,TRBD1,15,many,TRBJ1-6,CASSSYMDRESPLHF,TGTGCCAGCAGTTCCTACATGGACAGGGAGTCACCCCTCCACTTT
TRBV2,TRBD1,16,.,TRBJ1-5,CASSDRDRGSNQPQHF,TGTGCCAGCAGTGACCGAGACAGGGGAAGCAATCAGCCCCAGCATTTT
TRBV7-9,.,14,.,TRBJ1-1,CASRQQGYNTEAFF,TGTGCCAGCAGGCAACAGGGATATAACACTGAAGCTTTCTTT
TRBV10-3,.,13,few,TRBJ2-3,CAISGTYTDTQYF,TGTGCCATCAGCGGGACCTACACAGATACGCAGTATTTT
TRBV6-2/TRBV6-3,.,14,.,TRBJ2-1,CASSEDRPYNEQFF,TGTGCCAGCAGTGAGGACCGACCCTACAATGAGCAGTTCTTC
TRBV28,.,15,.,TRBJ2-7,CASSTPPGSSYEQYF,TGTGCCAGCAGTACCCCCCCTGGGAGCTCCTACGAGCAGTACTTC
TRBV7-9,TRBD2,15,many,TRBJ2-7,CASSSAGGVSYEQYF,TGTGCCAGCAGCTCCGCGGGGGGGGTTAGTTACGAGCAGTACTTC
TRBV6-5,.,16,few,TRBJ2-3,CASSYKGEGLVDTQYF,TGTGCCAGCAGTTACAAGGGGGAGGGCCTTGTAGATACGCAGTATTTT
TRBV12-3/TRBV12-4,TRBD1,15,many,TRBJ2-3,CATRQGARGTDTQYF,TGTGCCACACGACAGGGGGCAAGGGGCACAGATACGCAGTATTTT
TRBV7-3,TRBD2,16,few,TRBJ2-1,CASSPQLAGGPTEQFF,TGTGCCAGCAGCCCTCAACTAGCGGGGGGGCCTACTGAGCAGTTCTTC
TRBV29-1,.,13,many,TRBJ2-1,CSVVREGYNEQFF,TGCAGCGTTGTCAGGGAAGGTTACAATGAGCAGTTCTTC
TRBV6-1,.,15,many,TRBJ2-2,CASRPDSLNTGELFF,TGTGCCAGCAGACCGGACAGCCTGAACACCGGGGAGCTGTTTTTT
TRBV6-2/TRBV6-3,.,16,many,TRBJ1-1,CASSYKSVEGVTEAFF,TGTGCCAGCAGTTACAAGAGCGTTGAGGGGGTCACTGAAGCTTTCTTT
TRBV5-5,.,16,.,TRBJ2-3,CASSWDQEQSTDTQYF,TGTGCCAGCAGCTGGGACCAAGAGCAGAGCACAGATACGCAGTATTTT
TRBV27,.,15,many,TRBJ1-5,CASSLSWGSNQPQHF,TGTGCCAGCAGTTTATCTTGGGGTAGCAATCAGCCCCAGCATTTT
TRBV5-1,TRBD1,16,many,TRBJ2-1,CASSWAGTEPYNEQFF,TGCGCCAGCAGCTGGGCCGGGACAGAACCCTACAATGAGCAGTTCTTC
TRBV9,.,13,.,TRBJ1-5,CASSPGGEQPQHF,TGTGCCAGCAGCCCCGGAGGGGAACAGCCCCAGCATTTT
TRBV29-1,.,14,few,TRBJ2-2,CSVDGGTDTGELFF,TGCAGCGTTGATGGGGGGACGGACACCGGGGAGCTGTTTTTT
TRBV6-2/TRBV6-3,TRBD1,12,.,TRBJ2-4,CASTGQENIQYF,TGTGCCAGCACGGGACAGGAAAACATTCAGTACTTC
TRBV27,.,15,.,TRBJ2-2,CASSSQADYTGELFF,TGTGCCAGCAGTTCCCAAGCGGATTACACCGGGGAGCTGTTTTTT
TRBV20-1,.,14,few,TRBJ2-1,CSASSVLGYNEQFF,TGCAGTGCTAGTTCCGTACTAGGCTACAATGAGCAGTTCTTC
TRBV24-1,.,19,few,TRBJ2-4,CATSDGSFGEMLAKNIQYF,TGTGCCACCAGTGATGGGAGTTTTGGGGAGATGCTAGCCAAAAACATTCAGTACTTC
TRBV7-6,.,14,.,TRBJ2-7,CASSGREGVHEQYF,TGTGCCAGCAGCGGGAGAGAGGGGGTCCACGAGCAGTACTTC
TRBV15,TRBD2,17,.,TRBJ2-3,CATSRDRLAGGGDTQYF,TGTGCCACCAGCAGAGATCGACTAGCGGGAGGGGGAGATACGCAGTATTTT
TRBV10-3,.,15,many,TRBJ2-5,CAISTRRERQETQYF,TGTGCCATCTCCACCAGGAGGGAAAGGCAAGAGACCCAGTACTTC
TRBV19,TRBD2,14,.,TRBJ2-1,CASKGGSSYNEQFF,TGTGCCAGTAAGGGCGGGAGCTCCTACAATGAGCAGTTCTTC
TRBV4-3,.,14,many,TRBJ1-6,CASSHGRVNSPLHF,TGCGCCAGCAGCCACGGACGGGTCAATTCACCCCTCCACTTT
TRBV11-2,.,13,few,TRBJ2-2,CASRHRGGGELFF,TGTGCCAGCAGACACAGGGGGGGCGGGGAGCTGTTTTTT
TRBV6-1,TRBD1,14,many,TRBJ1-6,CASRERGRHSPLHF,TGTGCCAGCAGGGAAAGGGGGCGGCATTCACCCCTCCACTTT
TRBV11-2,.,12,.,TRBJ2-3,CASNPAEDTQYF,TGTGCCAGCAACCCCGCTGAAGATACGCAGTATTTT